Listed here are 23 T cell receptor beta chains from one sample, sequenced in a study of T cell changes during pregnancy in multiple sclerosis (dated by TCRdb to the late 2010s). Libraries were made using the immunoSEQ multiplex PCR assay. Imported from immuneACCESS, the table was reduced by TCRdb to in-frame sequences with V and J called. These copies leave out some clones; in studies compared against another copy, an unresolved V gene accounts for under half, and the cause of the remainder is not known. A total of more than 10,000 clones appear in this sample, 75% to 90% of them only once. Of the sample, about 11% is held by the ten largest clones. The sequencing here drew on CD8+ T cells from peripheral blood mononuclear cells, taken after pregnancy. Receptor source: a female donor in good health, enrolled as a control in a pregnancy study.

The chain carries TRBV11-2 and TRBJ2-7; 9 nucleotides match TRBD2. This CDR3 has 15 amino acids. Germline V lookup: CDR1 SGHAT, CDR2 FQNNGV. V shed 5 bases, J shed 4 bases, and the junction held 9 bases outside the gene matches. Here the CDR3 reads CASSRGLAWGYEQYF. The CDR3, as DNA: TGTGCCAGCAGCCGAGGACTAGCGTGGGGTTACGAGCAGTACTTC.

The chain uses TRBV5-5 and TRBJ2-7; D perhaps matches TRBD1 (5 bases). The CDR3 has 14 amino acids. The V end was cut by 5 bases, the J end by 7 bases, with 19 bases between. CDR1 SGHKS and CDR2 YYEKEE come from the germline V gene (reference sequence). The CDR3 protein is CASRGLGWGPEQYF. The DNA for the CDR3 is TGTGCCAGCAGGGGGTTGGGCTGGGGCCCAGAGCAGTACTTC.

This clone was seen more than once but under ten times. The chain is built from TRBV6-6 and TRBJ1-1; 9 bases are shared with TRBD1. The V segment lost 6 bases and the J segment 6 bases; nucleotides outside the gene matches: 11. The CDR3 spans 15 residues. Looked up from germline, CDR1 is MNHNY and CDR2 is SVGAGI (reference sequence). The CDR3 DNA is TGTGCCAGCAGACCGATTACAGGGGGCAAGGCTGAAGCTTTCTTT. Protein: CASRPITGGKAEAFF.

The V and J genes are TRBV19 and TRBJ1-1; 8 nucleotides match TRBD1. Trimming at V came to 4 bases and at J to 5 bases, leaving 12 bases not matched to a gene. Germline V gene data show CDR1 as LNHDA and CDR2 as SQIVND (reference sequence). CDR3 length: 16 amino acids. This CDR3 is CASSTVLDRGGTEAFF. DNA of the CDR3: TGTGCCAGTAGTACAGTCCTAGACAGGGGTGGGACTGAAGCTTTCTTT. Variable domain in full (rest from reference TRBV19 and TRBJ1-1): DGGITQSPKYLFRKEGQNVTLSCEQNLNHDAMYWYRQDPGQGLRLIYYSQIVNDFQKGDIAEGYSVSREKKESFPLTVTSAQKNPTAFYLCASSTVLDRGGTEAFFGQGTRLTVV.

V usage is TRBV2 and J usage is TRBJ2-5, with a tentative D call TRBD2 (6 bases). Germline V gene sequence: CDR1 SNHLY, CDR2 FYNNEI. Trimming removed 10 bases at V and 5 bases at J, with 17 bases between. The CDR3 is 13 amino acids. The CDR3 is CAKREADTETQYF. Written as DNA, the CDR3 is TGTGCCAAAAGGGAGGCAGACACGGAGACCCAGTACTTC.

The chain carries TRBV6-4 and TRBJ2-2; TRBD2 aligns across 9 bases. CDR3 length: 14 residues. With 3 bases clipped from V and 4 bases from J, the junction kept 0 bases outside the gene matches. The germline gives CDR1 MRHNA, CDR2 SNTAGT. The CDR3 is CASSERGGTGELFF. The CDR3 DNA reads TGTGCCAGCAGTGAGCGGGGGGGCACCGGGGAGCTGTTTTTT.

V usage is TRBV28 and J usage is TRBJ2-7, with 7 bases matching TRBD1. Germline CDR1 is MDHEN and CDR2 is SYDVKM. Trimming took 7 bases from V and 0 from J; bases not matched to a gene: 6. CDR3 size: 14 residues. The CDR3 protein is CASTQTGPSYEQYF. Written as DNA, the CDR3 is TGTGCCAGCACCCAGACAGGGCCCTCCTACGAGCAGTACTTC. Variable domain in full (rest from reference TRBV28 and TRBJ2-7): DVKVTQSSRYLVKRTGEKVFLECVQDMDHENMFWYRQDPGLGLRLIYFSYDVKMKEKGDIPEGYSVSREKKERFSLILESASTNQTSMYLCASTQTGPSYEQYFGPGTRLTVT.

This clone occurred a few times. This chain uses TRBV29-1 with TRBJ2-7, with 8 nucleotides matching TRBD1. In germline, CDR1 is SQVTM, CDR2 ANQGSEA. This CDR3 is 14 amino acids long. Trimming took 6 bases from V and 1 from J; bases not matched to a gene: 8. The CDR3 nucleotides are TGCAGCGTCCGTCGACAGGGGTTTTCCTACGAGCAGTACTTC. It yields the protein CSVRRQGFSYEQYF.

The rearrangement links TRBV6-6 to TRBJ2-1; 11 bases match TRBD1. CDR3 length: 15 amino acids. V gave up 2 bases and J gave up 6 bases; unmatched junction bases: 3. From germline, CDR1 is MNHNY and CDR2 SVGAGI (reference sequence). The CDR3: CASSYDGTGGNEQFF. DNA of the CDR3: TGTGCCAGCAGTTACGACGGGACAGGGGGCAATGAGCAGTTCTTC.

J is TRBJ2-3 and V is TRBV7-3; TRBD2 might be the D (8 bases). The CDR3 runs 17 residues. With 1 base removed from V and 4 bases from J, the gap between germline ends came to 18 bases. The V gene's germline CDR1 is SGHTA and CDR2 FQGTGA. This CDR3 is CASSLMGLGRGPDTQYF. CDR3 DNA sequence: TGTGCCAGCAGCTTAATGGGACTAGGGAGGGGGCCAGATACGCAGTATTTT.

The rearrangement uses TRBV7-9 and TRBJ2-1, with 13 bases identical to TRBD2. Germline CDR1 reads SEHNR; CDR2 reads FQNEAQ (reference sequence). The CDR3 spans 17 residues. J lost 6 bases, V lost 5 bases, and 10 bases had no gene match. In nucleotides, the CDR3 is TGTGCCAGCAGCACTAGCGGGGGGGCTGTAGGTTTCAATGAGCAGTTCTTC. Its protein is CASSTSGGAVGFNEQFF. Looking up the rest from reference TRBV7-9 and TRBJ2-1 gives the full variable domain: DTGVSQNPRHKITKRGQNVTFRCDPISEHNRLYWYRQTLGQGPEFLTYFQNEAQLEKSRLLSDRFSAERPKGSFSTLEIQRTEQGDSAMYLCASSTSGGAVGFNEQFFGPGTRLTVL.

The V gene is TRBV6-4, the J gene TRBJ2-1; 7 bases match TRBD2. Trimming removed 5 bases from V and 4 bases from J; junction bases left unmatched: 8. Looked up from germline, CDR1 is MRHNA and CDR2 is SNTAGT. This CDR3 comprises 15 residues. The CDR3 loop is CASSPVGSGYNEQFF. Here the CDR3 DNA reads TGTGCCAGCAGTCCCGTGGGTAGCGGGTACAATGAGCAGTTCTTC.

The chain joins TRBV19 to TRBJ2-7; a possible D gene is TRBD1 (6 bases). Germline V lookup: CDR1 LNHDA, CDR2 SQIVND (reference sequence). The CDR3 extends over 12 amino acids. V was cut by 6 bases and J by 1 base, with 7 bases left in between. CDR3 coding DNA: TGTGCCAGTAGAGGGGGTTCCTACGAGCAGTACTTC. Translating it yields CASRGGSYEQYF.

This clone came up many times. This same CDR3 is encoded by further DNA sequences in the sample. The CDR3 bases are TGTGCCAGCAGCTTAGGAGGGAGGAATGAGCAGTTCTTC. It specifies CASSLGGRNEQFF. The chain couples TRBV7-9 to TRBJ2-1, with a weak D call TRBD2 (6 bases). V was pared by 1 base and J by 7 bases, with 8 bases between. From germline, CDR1 is SEHNR and CDR2 FQNEAQ (reference sequence). The CDR3 contains 13 residues.

The V and J genes are TRBV28 and TRBJ1-3; D remains unclear. Per the germline V gene, CDR1 is MDHEN and CDR2 is SYDVKM. This CDR3 contains 14 residues. V lost 3 bases to trimming and J lost 0 bases, with 6 bases between them. The CDR3 DNA is TGTGCCAGCAGTTTGGTCAGCTCTGGAAACACCATATATTTT. It is translated as CASSLVSSGNTIYF.

The J gene is TRBJ2-3, the V gene TRBV6-6; 9 bases are a match to TRBD2. The CDR3 loop spans 14 amino acids. Looked up from germline, CDR1 is MNHNY and CDR2 is SVGAGI (reference sequence). The V gene end was trimmed by 7 bases and the J gene end by 2 bases; junction bases not matched to a gene: 4. The CDR3 nucleotides are TGTGCCAGCAAAAGCGGGGGGAACACAGATACGCAGTATTTT. It codes for CASKSGGNTDTQYF.

This clone appeared a few times. This chain links TRBV4-1 with TRBJ2-1, with 9 bases lining up with TRBD1. The CDR3 runs 17 residues. Germline CDR1 is MGHRA and CDR2 is YSYEKL. V lost 0 bases, J lost 4 bases, and 7 bases stayed unmatched. CDR3 sequence reads: CASSQELQGARYNEQFF. The CDR3 bases are TGCGCCAGCAGCCAAGAATTACAGGGGGCGCGGTACAATGAGCAGTTCTTC.

CDR3 sequence: CASSDREVRGGGNEQFF. CDR3 DNA: TGTGCCAGCAGTGACAGAGAGGTGCGAGGCGGTGGCAATGAGCAGTTCTTC. V gene TRBV6-4 combines with J gene TRBJ2-1; no reliable D call. The V and J ends lost 2 bases and 6 bases respectively, with 20 bases between them. The germline CDR1 and CDR2 sequences are MRHNA and SNTAGT. CDR3 length: 17 amino acids.

CDR3 bases: TGTGCCAGTAGTAATAGCGGGGGGGCGTACAATGAGCAGTTCTTC. Translated, it gives CASSNSGGAYNEQFF. The chain recombines TRBV19 with TRBJ2-1; TRBD2 matches at 11 bases. CDR1 is LNHDA, CDR2 SQIVND, per germline (reference sequence). The CDR3 extends over 15 amino acids. After removal of 4 bases from V and 4 bases from J, the junction contained 3 bases not matched to a gene.

This clone was counted between two and nine times. The chain links TRBV5-1 to TRBJ2-5; 13 bases match TRBD2. Germline V gene data show CDR1 as SGHRS and CDR2 as YFSETQ. V trimming: 1 base; J trimming: 4 bases; junction bases outside the gene matches: 4. This CDR3 is built from 16 residues. Written as DNA, the CDR3 is TGCGCCAGCAGCTTGACTAGCGGGGGGGCCGGAGAGACCCAGTACTTC. It encodes CASSLTSGGAGETQYF.

This clone was seen just once. This chain connects TRBV4-1 to TRBJ2-7; a possible D gene is TRBD1 (5 bases). This CDR3 region has 13 residues. Trimming shortened V by 3 bases and J by 6 bases, and 12 bases separated the two germline ends. Per germline, CDR1 MGHRA and CDR2 YSYEKL. The CDR3 nucleotides read TGCGCCAGCAGCCACTTCCGGCAGGGCGAGCAGTACTTC. Residues: CASSHFRQGEQYF.

The rearrangement joins TRBV7-9 to TRBJ1-1; D gene unclear. Germline lookup yields CDR1 SEHNR and CDR2 FQNEAQ (reference sequence). V dropped 8 bases and J dropped 0 bases, with 13 bases sitting between them. This CDR3 region has 14 residues. The CDR3 coding sequence is TGTGCCAGCTTCCCCCGGGGTTTGAACACTGAAGCTTTCTTT. Translating gives CASFPRGLNTEAFF.

The chain links TRBV29-1 to TRBJ2-7, with TRBD2 identical over 7 bases. V dropped 5 bases and J dropped 2; count of bases not matched to a gene: 9. CDR1 SQVTM and CDR2 ANQGSEA come from the germline V gene. The CDR3 has 14 residues. CDR3 bases: TGCAGCGTTTGTCTAGCGGAGATGACCTACGAGCAGTACTTC. Translating it yields CSVCLAEMTYEQYF.